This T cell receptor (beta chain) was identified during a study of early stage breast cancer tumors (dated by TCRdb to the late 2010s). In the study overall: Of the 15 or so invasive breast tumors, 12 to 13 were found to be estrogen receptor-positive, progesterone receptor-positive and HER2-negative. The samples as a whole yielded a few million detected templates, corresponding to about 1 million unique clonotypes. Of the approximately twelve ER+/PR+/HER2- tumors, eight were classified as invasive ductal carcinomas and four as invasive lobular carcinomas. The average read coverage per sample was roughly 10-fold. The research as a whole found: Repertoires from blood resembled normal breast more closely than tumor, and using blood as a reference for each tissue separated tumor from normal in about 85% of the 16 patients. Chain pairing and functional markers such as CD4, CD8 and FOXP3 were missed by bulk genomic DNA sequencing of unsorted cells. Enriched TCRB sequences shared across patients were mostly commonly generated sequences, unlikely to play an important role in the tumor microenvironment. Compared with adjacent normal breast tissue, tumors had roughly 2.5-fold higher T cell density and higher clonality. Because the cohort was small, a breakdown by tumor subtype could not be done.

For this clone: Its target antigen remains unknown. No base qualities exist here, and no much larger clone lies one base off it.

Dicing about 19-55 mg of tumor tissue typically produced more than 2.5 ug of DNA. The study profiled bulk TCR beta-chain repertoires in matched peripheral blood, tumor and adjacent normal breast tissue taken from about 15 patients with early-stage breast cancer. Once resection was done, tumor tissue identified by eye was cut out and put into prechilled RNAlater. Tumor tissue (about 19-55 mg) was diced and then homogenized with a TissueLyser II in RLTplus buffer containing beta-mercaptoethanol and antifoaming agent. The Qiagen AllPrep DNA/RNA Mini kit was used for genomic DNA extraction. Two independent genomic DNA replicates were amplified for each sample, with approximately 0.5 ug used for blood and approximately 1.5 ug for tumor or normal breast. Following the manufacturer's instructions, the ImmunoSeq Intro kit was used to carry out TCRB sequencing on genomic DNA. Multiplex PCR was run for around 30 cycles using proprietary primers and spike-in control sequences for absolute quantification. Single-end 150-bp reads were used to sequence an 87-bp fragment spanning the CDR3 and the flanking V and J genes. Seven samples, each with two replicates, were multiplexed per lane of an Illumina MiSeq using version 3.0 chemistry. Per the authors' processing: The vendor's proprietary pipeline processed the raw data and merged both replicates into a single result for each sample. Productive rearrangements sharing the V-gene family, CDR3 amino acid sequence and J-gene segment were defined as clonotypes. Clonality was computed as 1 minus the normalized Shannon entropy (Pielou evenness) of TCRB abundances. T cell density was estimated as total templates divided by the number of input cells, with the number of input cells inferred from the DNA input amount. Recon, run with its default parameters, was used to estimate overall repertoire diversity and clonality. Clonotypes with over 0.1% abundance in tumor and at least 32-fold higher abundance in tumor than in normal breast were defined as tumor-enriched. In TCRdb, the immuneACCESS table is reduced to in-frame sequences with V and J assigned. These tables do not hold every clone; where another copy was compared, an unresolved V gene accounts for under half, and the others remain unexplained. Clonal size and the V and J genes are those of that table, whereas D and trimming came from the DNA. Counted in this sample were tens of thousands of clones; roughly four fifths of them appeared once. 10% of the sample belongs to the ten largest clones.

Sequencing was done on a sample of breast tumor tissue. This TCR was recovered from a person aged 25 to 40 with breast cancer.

In nucleotides, the sequence is TGTGCCAGCAGTTACTCTCTAGCGGGAGAGACCCAGTACTTC. Translated, it gives CASSYSLAGETQYF. The rearrangement combines TRBV6-6 with TRBJ2-5, and TRBD2 matches 8 of the central bases. After removal of 0 bases from V and 4 bases from J, the junction retains 1 base not matched to a gene. Its CDR3 holds 14 amino acids, cysteine through phenylalanine. CDR3 DNA is the only sequence kept; it has 42 bases, read in frame from the first base. CDR1 MNHNY and CDR2 SVGAGI were looked up in the germline V gene (reference sequence).